This T cell receptor (beta chain) came from a study of Ad26.COV2.S vaccination and SARS-CoV-2 variants (dated by TCRdb to about 2021). Looking at the study overall: Donors in the vaccine arm were drawn from COV1001, a phase I-IIa trial of Ad26.COV2.S in healthy adults that was multicentre, randomized, double-blind and placebo-controlled. Ad26.COV2.S was administered intramuscularly at 5 x 10^10 or 1 x 10^11 viral particles, either as a single shot or as two shots given 56 days apart. TCRbeta repertoire sequencing was used to assess the specificity and breadth of SARS-CoV-2-reactive T cell receptors after Ad26.COV2.S vaccination. A total of some 30 samples were included in the TCR-sequenced set, comprising around 19 Ad26.COV2.S vaccine recipients, 5 placebo recipients and 8 SARS-CoV-2 convalescent individuals. Participants in the trial were split at random into five groups of five each, receiving low-dose or high-dose Ad26.COV2.S once or twice, or else placebo on both occasions. Throughout the experiments and outcome assessment, investigators stayed blinded to trial group allocation.

Comment on this clone: This receptor's antigen is unknown. Base qualities were left out, and no much larger clone turns up one base away.

The immunoSEQ Assay was the method used to sequence TCRbeta CDR3 regions. After extraction, genomic DNA underwent amplification by bias-controlled multiplex PCR, followed by high-throughput sequencing. In the authors' own workflow: To quantify the absolute abundance of each unique TCRbeta CDR3 region, sequences were collapsed and filtered. T cell fraction was estimated by normalizing TCRbeta template counts to usable DNA, with usable DNA measured through amplification of reference genes found in all nucleated cells. Repertoire TCRs were annotated as SARS-CoV-2-specific when V gene, CDR3 amino acid sequence and J gene were exactly matched to a known reactive TCR set. MIRA supplied the reference SARS-CoV-2 TCR set, which was filtered for enrichment in COVID-19-positive ImmuneCODE repertoires so that public or cross-reactive TCRs were removed. Drawing on the MIRA antigens, annotated TCRs were analysed further at the level of specific ORF or position within ORF. Breadth was defined as annotated unique rearrangements over total unique productive rearrangements; depth was the summed frequency of those rearrangements. TCR breadth was compared between groups using two-sided Wilcoxon rank-sum tests. The table comes from immuneACCESS by way of TCRdb, which keeps in-frame sequences with V and J called. Part of the clones is missing from these tables; in studies checked, under half for an unresolved V gene and the rest for unknown reasons. The V and J calls and clone size were taken over from that table, and D and trimming were inferred from the DNA. In all, the sample holds hundreds of thousands of clones, and 85% to 90% of those were seen once. Just over 2.5% of the sample is taken by the ten largest.

The sample's treatment or condition, from its label and the paper: roughly 20 received Ad26.COV2.S at low or high dose, single or two shots; about five received placebo; per-sample allocation not given. For vaccine and placebo recipients, the sequenced repertoires came from samples collected on day 63 after the first injection. Cohort 1b enrolled roughly 25 adults aged 18-55 years at a single site in Boston, USA, between 29 July and 7 August 2020. Ad26.COV2.S consisted of a replication-incompetent adenovirus type 26 vector by which a prefusion-stabilized SARS-CoV-2 spike protein from the original Wuhan strain was expressed. Points the paper makes about the study in general: Higher spike-specific TCR breadth was observed in Ad26.COV2.S recipients than in placebo recipients (P = 0.0014). The study was not powered to compare responses between vaccine doses or regimens. The authors noted that total T cell responses may have been underestimated by the TCR breadth and depth analyses. Substantial breadth of spike-specific CD8+ and CD4+ T cell responses was reported after vaccination. Vaccine and placebo recipients had similar non-spike TCR breadth, a finding consistent with the vaccine containing only spike.

This TCR was recovered from a person aged 18-60 years who received the Ad26.COV2.S COVID-19 vaccine or a placebo. Source: peripheral blood, taken in a trial of Ad26.COV2.S vaccine versus placebo.

The CDR3 protein: CASSFEDSLAKNIQYF. The DNA reads TGTGCCAGCAGCTTCGAGGACAGCCTAGCCAAAAACATTCAGTACTTC. Recombination linked TRBV5-8 to TRBJ2-4; TRBD1 might be the D gene, on 6 matching bases. Trimming removed 2 bases from V and 0 bases from J, leaving 12 bases between the germline ends. The CDR3 sequence holds 16 residues, the cysteine and phenylalanine included. Here the CDR3 DNA is all that survives: 48 bases in frame from base 1. The germline V gene supplies CDR1 SGHTS and CDR2 YDEGEE.